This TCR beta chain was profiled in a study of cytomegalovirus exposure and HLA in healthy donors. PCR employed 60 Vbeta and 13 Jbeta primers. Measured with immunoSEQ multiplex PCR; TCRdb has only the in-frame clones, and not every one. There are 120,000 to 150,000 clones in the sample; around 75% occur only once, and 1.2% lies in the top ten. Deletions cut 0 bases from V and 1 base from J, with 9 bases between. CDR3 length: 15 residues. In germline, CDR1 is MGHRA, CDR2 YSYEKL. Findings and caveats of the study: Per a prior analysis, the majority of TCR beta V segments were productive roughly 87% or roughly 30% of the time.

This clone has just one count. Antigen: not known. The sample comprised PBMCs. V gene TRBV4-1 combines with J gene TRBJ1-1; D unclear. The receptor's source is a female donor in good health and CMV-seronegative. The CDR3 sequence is CASSQEHPGNTEAFF. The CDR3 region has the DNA TGCGCCAGCAGCCAAGAACATCCAGGGAACACTGAAGCTTTCTTT.